This TCR beta chain stems from a study of identifying expanded T cells in peripheral blood. Whole-study findings and limits: Across healthy donors, higher total template counts meant significantly greater roughly two-week count variance. Differentially abundant clones: roughly 1.2 between replicates, around 17 at roughly 13 days, 19 to 20 at four.

No infections or other immune events were documented during collection. This table comes from immunoSEQ multiplex PCR, and its TCRdb copy is limited to in-frame clones, with some not included. This table holds about 100,000 clones, around 86% found once. About this clone itself: Its antigen is not identified.

CDR3 length: 14 residues. From germline, CDR1 is SGDLS and CDR2 YYNGEE. Trimming left V 4 bases short and J 3 bases short, with 11 bases between. The sample comprised blood. This sequence was found in a person aged 18 to 70 in good health. This chain uses TRBV9 with TRBJ2-4; D is undetermined. The CDR3 loop reads CASSPRTDKNIQYF. DNA of the CDR3: TGTGCCAGCAGCCCACGGACGGACAAAAACATTCAGTACTTC.